What follows are 29 T cell receptor beta chains derived from one specimen sequenced in a study of T cell changes during pregnancy in multiple sclerosis. The data were produced by immunoSEQ multiplex PCR, yet TCRdb's version contains in-frame clones alone and is incomplete. This table has approximately 25,000 clones, 88% appearing once. The material sequenced was CD4+ T cells from peripheral blood mononuclear cells, taken in the first trimester of pregnancy. These receptors came from a female donor in good health, enrolled as a control in a pregnancy study.

V usage is TRBV4-1 and J usage is TRBJ2-1, with 7 bases fitting TRBD2. Germline lookup yields CDR1 MGHRA and CDR2 YSYEKL. The J segment lost 7 bases and the V segment lost 2 bases, leaving 23 bases of the junction unmatched. The CDR3 is made up of 20 amino acids. The CDR3: CASSQPSNAGENYRFNEQFF. CDR3 DNA sequence: TGCGCCAGCAGCCAACCCTCCAACGCGGGGGAGAACTACCGGTTTAATGAGCAGTTCTTC.

The chain combines TRBV5-4 with TRBJ2-5; 12 nucleotides align to TRBD2. CDR1 is SGHNT, CDR2 YYREEE, per germline (reference sequence). V lost 4 bases, J lost 6 bases, and 7 bases stayed unmatched. The CDR3 runs to 15 residues. CDR3 DNA: TGTGCCAGCAGCGACTGGACTAGCGGGGAACAGACCCAGTACTTC. Translated, it gives CASSDWTSGEQTQYF.

The V and J genes are TRBV10-3 and TRBJ2-1, with 10 bases matching TRBD2. Germline V gives CDR1 ENHRY, CDR2 SYGVKD. This CDR3 contains 14 residues. V lost 10 bases to trimming and J lost 4 bases; unmatched junction nucleotides: 7. DNA for the CDR3: TGTGCCACCCAAGCGGGAGGGAGTTACAATGAGCAGTTCTTC. Translating gives CATQAGGSYNEQFF.

This clone came up a few times. The chain is built from TRBV28 and TRBJ1-1; possibly TRBD1 for D (6 bases). V lost 6 bases, J lost 3 bases, and 14 bases lay in between. Per the germline V gene, CDR1 is MDHEN and CDR2 is SYDVKM. The CDR3 loop spans 14 amino acids. CDR3 amino acids: CASRRTAVHTEAFF. The DNA of the CDR3 is TGTGCCAGCAGACGGACAGCTGTTCACACTGAAGCTTTCTTT.

V usage is TRBV20-1 and J usage is TRBJ2-1; D unclear. V lost 4 bases to trimming and J lost 8 bases, with 9 bases between them. Germline V gene sequence: CDR1 DFQATT, CDR2 SNEGSKA (reference sequence). The CDR3 totals 11 residues. CDR3 protein: CSATPGDEQFF. CDR3 DNA: TGCAGTGCTACGCCCGGTGATGAGCAGTTCTTC.

V gene TRBV27 combines with J gene TRBJ2-1; 12 bases map to TRBD1. V shed 8 bases, J shed 6 bases, and the junction held 2 bases outside the gene matches. The CDR3 runs to 13 residues. The germline V gene encodes CDR1 MNHEY and CDR2 SMNVEV (reference sequence). CDR3 sequence reads: CASGTGGLNEQFF. Written as DNA, the CDR3 is TGTGCCAGCGGGACAGGGGGCCTCAATGAGCAGTTCTTC.

This CDR3 is CATTGAVGQYF. The CDR3 nucleotides read TGTGCCACGACAGGGGCGGTCGGGCAGTACTTC. The rearrangement links TRBV2 to TRBJ2-7, with 8 bases that match TRBD1. J lost 9 bases, V lost 10 bases, and 8 bases had no gene match. There are 11 residues in the CDR3. The germline gives CDR1 SNHLY, CDR2 FYNNEI.

V usage is TRBV29-1 and J usage is TRBJ2-3, with TRBD1 matching 8 bases. Per the germline V gene, CDR1 is SQVTM and CDR2 is ANQGSEA. V trimming: 4 bases; J trimming: 6 bases; junction bases outside the gene matches: 6. The CDR3 is 13 residues long. For the CDR3, the DNA is TGCAGCGTTGGGCAGGGGGCAGGGGATACGCAGTATTTT. It encodes CSVGQGAGDTQYF.

This chain joins TRBV18 and TRBJ2-7, with 7 bases lining up with TRBD2. There are 14 residues in the CDR3. J was trimmed by 3 bases and V by 6 bases; bases with no gene match: 8. Germline V CDR1 and CDR2: KGHSH, LQKENI. For the CDR3, the DNA is TGTGCCAGCTCCCGGGCGCGGGAGAACTACGAGCAGTACTTC. The encoded protein is CASSRARENYEQYF.

CDR3 bases: TGCGCCAGCAGCTTGGCCGGTCGATCGCCCCTCCACTTT. Amino acids: CASSLAGRSPLHF. The rearrangement joins TRBV5-1 to TRBJ1-6; no clear D. Per germline, CDR1 SGHRS and CDR2 YFSETQ. The ends were cut back, 0 bases at V and 13 bases at J, with 11 bases in the middle. The CDR3 sequence is 13 residues long.

The chain couples TRBV29-1 to TRBJ2-7, with D possibly TRBD2 on 5 matching bases. The germline V and J ends were trimmed by 3 bases and 2 bases, with 11 bases remaining between them. This CDR3 spans 13 amino acids. Per germline, CDR1 SQVTM and CDR2 ANQGSEA. The CDR3 DNA reads as TGCAGCGTTGATGGAGGAGCAGCCTACGAGCAGTACTTC. Translated, it gives CSVDGGAAYEQYF.

The CDR3 region has the DNA TGTGCCAGCAGGTCCAGCTATGGCTACACCTTC. Residues: CASRSSYGYTF. The genes are TRBV5-5 and TRBJ1-2; D is ambiguous. The CDR3 consists of 11 residues. The V end lost 5 bases, the J end lost 4 bases, and 6 bases lay between the germline ends. Germline V CDR1 and CDR2: SGHKS, YYEKEE (reference sequence). The variable domain in full, with the rest retrieved from reference TRBV5-5 and TRBJ1-2, is DAGVTQSPTHLIKTRGQQVTLRCSPISGHKSVSWYQQVLGQGPQFIFQYYEKEERGRGNFPDRFSARQFPNYSSELNVNALLLGDSALYLCASRSSYGYTFGSGTRLTVV.

The J gene is TRBJ1-3, the V gene TRBV13, with 7 bases matching TRBD1. V dropped 4 bases and J dropped 1; count of bases not matched to a gene: 7. This CDR3 comprises 16 residues. The germline CDR1 and CDR2 sequences are PRHDT and FYEKMQ (reference sequence). This CDR3 is CASSSRQGRSGNTIYF. CDR3 in DNA: TGTGCCAGCAGCTCGCGACAGGGACGATCTGGAAACACCATATATTTT. Full variable domain (missing parts from reference TRBV13 and TRBJ1-3): AAGVIQSPRHLIKEKRETATLKCYPIPRHDTVYWYQQGPGQDPQFLISFYEKMQSDKGSIPDRFSAQQFSDYHSELNMSSLELGDSALYFCASSSRQGRSGNTIYFGEGSWLTVV.

This sequence joins TRBV6-5 and TRBJ2-1; the match to TRBD1 covers 7 bases. In germline, CDR1 is MNHEY, CDR2 SVGAGI. The trim removed 7 bases at V and 14 bases at J, leaving 14 bases unmatched. The length of the CDR3 is 13 residues. The CDR3 DNA reads as TGTGCCAGCAAAAGGGACAGCTACCGCCGCGAGTTCTTC. It codes for CASKRDSYRREFF.

The chain employs TRBV5-1 and TRBJ2-6; the match to TRBD2 covers 7 bases. Looked up from germline, CDR1 is SGHRS and CDR2 is YFSETQ. There are 16 residues in the CDR3. J was trimmed by 6 bases and V by 3 bases; bases with no gene match: 9. CDR3 nucleotide sequence: TGCGCCAGCAGCTCGCTCCCGGGGAGGGCGGCCAACGTCCTGACTTTC. As protein: CASSSLPGRAANVLTF.

The chain is built from TRBV5-1 and TRBJ1-1; the match to TRBD1 covers 7 bases. The CDR3 is made up of 14 amino acids. The germline CDR1 and CDR2 sequences are SGHRS and YFSETQ. Trimming took 4 bases from V and 1 from J; bases not matched to a gene: 4. CDR3 region: CASSPGDRNTEAFF. Written as DNA, the CDR3 is TGCGCCAGCAGCCCGGGGGACAGGAACACTGAAGCTTTCTTT.

The rearrangement links TRBV5-1 to TRBJ1-2; 7 nucleotides agree with TRBD1. The CDR3 totals 15 residues. The ends lost 7 bases at V and 8 bases at J; junction bases unmatched: 17. Germline-derived CDR1 and CDR2 are SGHRS and YFSETQ. Here the CDR3 reads CASSIGTASMKGYTF. Written as DNA, the CDR3 is TGCGCCAGCTCTATCGGGACAGCTAGTATGAAGGGCTACACCTTC. Filled out from reference TRBV5-1 and TRBJ1-2, the complete variable domain reads KAGVTQTPRYLIKTRGQQVTLSCSPISGHRSVSWYQQTPGQGLQFLFEYFSETQRNKGNFPGRFSGRQFSNSRSEMNVSTLELGDSALYLCASSIGTASMKGYTFGSGTRLTVV.

The table lists this clone with a count of one. The chain has TRBV2 and TRBJ2-1; D not certain. This CDR3 has 11 amino acids. Trimming left V 8 bases short and J 6 bases short, with 8 bases between. Germline CDR1 and CDR2: SNHLY and FYNNEI. As DNA, the CDR3 is TGTGCCAGCTACGCTAGCAATGAGCAGTTCTTC. It encodes CASYASNEQFF.

The chain couples TRBV9 to TRBJ2-7; TRBD2 might be the D (6 bases). This CDR3 comprises 14 residues. The V and J ends lost 4 bases and 3 bases respectively, with 14 bases between them. Germline assignment: CDR1 SGDLS and CDR2 YYNGEE. The CDR3 DNA sequence: TGTGCCAGCAGCCCACGTAGGAGGGTCTACGAGCAGTACTTC. This gives the protein CASSPRRRVYEQYF.

This chain links TRBV11-2 with TRBJ2-4, with 8 bases that match TRBD2. Germline loops: CDR1 SGHAT, CDR2 FQNNGV. The CDR3 loop spans 12 amino acids. After removal of 6 bases from V and 9 bases from J, the junction contained 4 bases not matched to a gene. The CDR3 DNA follows: TGTGCCAGCAGGGACAGCGGGAGCATTCAGTACTTC. Protein sequence: CASRDSGSIQYF.

The chain has TRBV19 and TRBJ2-5, with no clear D. Germline V CDR1 and CDR2: LNHDA, SQIVND (reference sequence). V lost 5 bases and J 1 base, leaving 17 bases between the germline ends. The CDR3 is 16 amino acids. CDR3 DNA: TGTGCCAGTAGTGGTGGAGCCGACCTTTTCCAAGAGACCCAGTACTTC. Protein sequence: CASSGGADLFQETQYF.

The rearrangement links TRBV7-2 to TRBJ1-3; D not certain. This CDR3 spans 16 amino acids. Germline assignment: CDR1 SGHTA and CDR2 FQGNSA. Between the trimmed V and J ends, which lost 5 bases and 0 bases, there was a span of 14 bases. Here the CDR3 DNA reads TGTGCCAGCAGCCTCACTACTGTTAACTCTGGAAACACCATATATTTT. Protein: CASSLTTVNSGNTIYF.

The rearrangement uses TRBV5-4 and TRBJ1-4, with 9 bases fitting TRBD1. The ends lost 4 bases at V and 8 bases at J; junction bases unmatched: 12. This CDR3 comprises 16 residues. Per germline, CDR1 SGHNT and CDR2 YYREEE (reference sequence). This chain's CDR3 is CASSPGRDRVREKLFF. The CDR3 coding sequence is TGTGCCAGCAGCCCCGGCCGGGACAGGGTGAGGGAAAAACTGTTTTTT.

The chain combines TRBV2 with TRBJ1-5; a possible D gene is TRBD1 (5 bases). The CDR3 length is 13 residues. Germline loops: CDR1 SNHLY, CDR2 FYNNEI. V lost 8 bases and J lost 5, with 13 bases in between. The CDR3 loop is CASRTVGDQPQHF. CDR3 DNA: TGTGCCAGCCGGACCGTAGGGGATCAGCCCCAGCATTTT.

The chain joins TRBV5-4 to TRBJ2-1; D not resolved. CDR1 is SGHNT, CDR2 YYREEE, per germline (reference sequence). The CDR3 length is 15 residues. V was trimmed by 5 bases and J by 0 bases, leaving 12 bases between them. CDR3 loop: CASRTEASSYNEQFF. In nucleotides, the CDR3 is TGTGCCAGCAGGACCGAGGCGAGCTCCTACAATGAGCAGTTCTTC. The variable domain in full, completed from reference TRBV5-4 and TRBJ2-1, reads ETGVTQSPTHLIKTRGQQVTLRCSSQSGHNTVSWYQQALGQGPQFIFQYYREEENGRGNFPPRFSGLQFPNYSSELNVNALELDDSALYLCASRTEASSYNEQFFGPGTRLTVL.

The CDR3 region has the DNA TGCGCCAGCAGCTACTCGGGTAGCGGGGGGTCCTACGAGCAGTACTTC. It yields the protein CASSYSGSGGSYEQYF. The chain uses TRBV5-1 and TRBJ2-7; 10 bases line up with TRBD2. The ends lost 3 bases at V and 1 base at J; junction bases unmatched: 7. The CDR3 sequence is 16 residues long. Germline values: CDR1 SGHRS, CDR2 YFSETQ. The variable domain in full, completed from reference TRBV5-1 and TRBJ2-7, reads KAGVTQTPRYLIKTRGQQVTLSCSPISGHRSVSWYQQTPGQGLQFLFEYFSETQRNKGNFPGRFSGRQFSNSRSEMNVSTLELGDSALYLCASSYSGSGGSYEQYFGPGTRLTVT.

The chain is built from TRBV6-1 and TRBJ1-3, with D perhaps TRBD1 (5 bases). CDR1 and CDR2 (germline): MNHNS, SASEGT. Between the trimmed V and J ends, which lost 7 bases and 2 bases, there was a span of 12 bases. There are 14 residues in the CDR3. The DNA for the CDR3 is TGTGCCAGCACTCAGGGAGGTCCTGGAAACACCATATATTTT. The encoded protein is CASTQGGPGNTIYF.

This chain uses TRBV7-2 with TRBJ1-1; D is uncertain. The CDR3 runs 11 residues. Germline V lookup: CDR1 SGHTA, CDR2 FQGNSA. V was clipped by 3 bases and J by 7 bases, with 6 bases between them. CDR3 amino acids: CASSFSGEAFF. CDR3 DNA sequence: TGTGCCAGCAGCTTCAGTGGTGAAGCTTTCTTT.

This clone is a singleton in its sample. The gene calls are TRBV6-1 and TRBJ1-1; maybe TRBD1 (6 bases). CDR3 length: 17 amino acids. Germline CDR1 is MNHNS and CDR2 is SASEGT. Trimming took 0 bases from V and 1 from J, leaving 15 bases between them. CDR3 nucleotide sequence: TGTGCCAGCAGTGAAGCAGGCAGGGGCCTATCGAACACTGAAGCTTTCTTT. Translating gives CASSEAGRGLSNTEAFF.